The 9 T cell receptor beta chains in this list originate from one sample, sequenced in a study of T cell responses to AZD1222 COVID-19 vaccine. Generated by immunoSEQ multiplex PCR, the TCRdb table keeps only in-frame clones and is missing some. The repertoire holds approximately 140,000 clones, with about 92% as singletons. Sequences were derived from peripheral blood, sampled on day 0 of MenACWY control vaccination. These receptors originate from an adult in good health.

The CDR3 DNA follows: TGTGCTAGTGGTCCCGGGACGGGTGAGCAGTTCTTC. Its protein product is CASGPGTGEQFF. J is TRBJ2-1 and V is TRBV12-5, with D perhaps matching TRBD1 or TRBD2 (5 bases each). The CDR3 is 12 amino acids. Trimming left V 5 bases short and J 9 bases short, with 11 bases between. CDR1 and CDR2 from the germline V gene are LGHNT and FRNRAP.

This clone has just one count. CDR3 sequence: CASSSLRPGGQSPLHF. The CDR3 nucleotides are TGTGCCAGCAGCTCTTTACGGCCCGGCGGACAATCACCCCTCCACTTT. The chain recombines TRBV5-6 with TRBJ1-6; possibly TRBD1 for D (5 bases). V shed 3 bases and J shed 10 bases, with 20 bases lying between them. Germline V gives CDR1 SGHDT, CDR2 YYEEEE. The CDR3 sequence is 16 residues long.

The rearrangement joins TRBV27 to TRBJ2-5; TRBD1 might be the D (6 bases). CDR1 and CDR2 from the germline V gene are MNHEY and SMNVEV (reference sequence). The CDR3 length is 16 residues. Trimming removed 6 bases from V and 0 bases from J, with 17 bases in between. The CDR3 region has the DNA TGTGCCAGCAGCCCGCTTCAGGGGAATAACCAAGAGACCCAGTACTTC. Protein sequence: CASSPLQGNNQETQYF.

V and J are TRBV4-1 and TRBJ2-1; a weak D match, TRBD2 (5 bases). This CDR3 is built from 15 residues. With 0 bases removed from V and 4 bases from J, the gap between germline ends came to 10 bases. Germline lookup yields CDR1 MGHRA and CDR2 YSYEKL. CDR3: CASSQERVPYNEQFF. The CDR3 DNA reads TGCGCCAGCAGCCAAGAGAGGGTTCCTTACAATGAGCAGTTCTTC.

The V and J genes are TRBV2 and TRBJ2-7; the D gene is possibly TRBD1 (6 bases). The CDR3 runs to 14 residues. Trimming took 6 bases from V and 2 from J, leaving 14 bases between them. Germline assignment: CDR1 SNHLY and CDR2 FYNNEI. CDR3 region: CASSSTTGTYEQYF. CDR3 sequence (DNA): TGTGCCAGCAGCTCTACTACAGGGACCTACGAGCAGTACTTC.

J is TRBJ2-7 and V is TRBV19; D unclear. The V end was cut by 1 base, the J end by 0 bases, with 7 bases between. Germline assignment: CDR1 LNHDA and CDR2 SQIVND (reference sequence). The CDR3 contains 14 residues. CDR3 amino acids: CASSIAPFSYEQYF. The CDR3 DNA sequence: TGTGCCAGTAGTATAGCACCCTTCTCCTACGAGCAGTACTTC.

The V call is TRBV6-9, the J call TRBJ2-7; D may be TRBD1 (6 bases). The V gene's germline CDR1 is MNHGY and CDR2 SVAAGI. The germline V and J ends were trimmed by 0 bases and 3 bases, with 18 bases remaining between them. The CDR3 sequence is 17 residues long. The CDR3 coding sequence is TGTGCCAGCAGTTATTCCCTGGCGGACAGCCTCTGCTACGAGCAGTACTTC. It encodes CASSYSLADSLCYEQYF.

As concerns this clone: This sample includes further DNA sequences coding for the same CDR3. The chain has TRBV4-1 and TRBJ1-4, with D unclear. V was clipped by 4 bases and J by 8 bases, with 8 bases between them. The CDR3 spans 12 residues. The germline V gene has CDR1 MGHRA and CDR2 YSYEKL. The CDR3 sequence is CASSLEREKLFF. DNA for the CDR3: TGCGCCAGCAGCCTAGAGAGGGAAAAACTGTTTTTT.

This chain joins TRBV28 and TRBJ1-5, with TRBD1 identical over 8 bases. The J segment lost 5 bases and the V segment lost 6 bases, leaving 3 bases of the junction unmatched. CDR1 is MDHEN and CDR2 is SYDVKM in the germline V gene. The CDR3 length is 13 residues. The DNA of the CDR3 is TGTGCCAGCAGAGACAGGGGCTATCAGCCCCAGCATTTT. This gives the protein CASRDRGYQPQHF.